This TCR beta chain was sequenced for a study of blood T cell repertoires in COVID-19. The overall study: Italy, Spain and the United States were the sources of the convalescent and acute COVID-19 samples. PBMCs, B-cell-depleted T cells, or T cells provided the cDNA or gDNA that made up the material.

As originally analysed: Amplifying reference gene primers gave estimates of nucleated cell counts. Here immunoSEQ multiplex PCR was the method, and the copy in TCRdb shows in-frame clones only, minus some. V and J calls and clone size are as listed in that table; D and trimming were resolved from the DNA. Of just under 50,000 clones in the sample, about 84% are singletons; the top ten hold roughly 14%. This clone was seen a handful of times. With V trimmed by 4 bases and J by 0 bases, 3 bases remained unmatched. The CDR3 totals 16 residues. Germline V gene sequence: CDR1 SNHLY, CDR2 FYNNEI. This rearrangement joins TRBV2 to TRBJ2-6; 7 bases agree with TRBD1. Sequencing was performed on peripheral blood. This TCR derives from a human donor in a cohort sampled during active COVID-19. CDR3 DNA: TGTGCCAGCAGTGGGACAGGTCCCTCTGGGGCCAACGTCCTGACTTTC. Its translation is CASSGTGPSGANVLTF.